This record concerns one T cell receptor (beta chain) sequence. This clonotype was observed a handful of times. The target of this receptor is not known. Base qualities are not recorded, but no much larger clone differs from it by a single base. Library construction relied on 5' RACE. Sequencing was performed on an Illumina HiSeq 2500. A second PCR of roughly 6 to 11 cycles was run with a J-beta primer mix and a sample-barcoded 5' primer. Each TCR beta cDNA molecule received a unique molecular identifier from a template-switch 5' adaptor carrying 12 random nucleotides. Each sample yielded at least 2.5 million CDR3-containing paired-end reads. First-strand cDNA was synthesized from all RNA with the Mint cDNA synthesis kit, primed by a TRBC-specific oligonucleotide. Following uracil-DNA glycosylase treatment, all cDNA underwent a first 18-cycle PCR with the universal primers M1SS and BC2_uni_R. In the paper's pipeline: Normalization of each sample was performed by random selection of 1 million high-quality reads, each carrying a distinct molecular identifier. Reads with shared molecular identifiers were discarded instead of being binned into consensus sequences. MiTCR, run with a Q25 quality threshold and the strictest error-elimination algorithm, handled CDR3 identification, clonotype clustering and error correction. A nonparametric unseen species model using Euler transformation provided a lower-bound estimate of total TCR beta diversity. TCRdb trimmed public reads at Q25 via fastp, called clones via MiXCR and kept in-frame beta chains. Each CDR3 protein appears once, grouped with its most common genes and DNA. V and J calls and clone size were set by TCRdb, not the authors. Counted in this sample were about 1,400,000 distinct CDR3 sequences; approximately 59% of them appeared once. Of the sample, over 5.5% falls within the top ten clones.

The entry originates in a study of blood T cells in healthy people across ages (dated by TCRdb to between 2015 and 2016). With respect to the entire study: In model experiments, template switching captured about one uniquely barcoded TCR beta cDNA molecule for every two T cells. The donors were split into four age groups: young (average around 15 years), middle-aged (roughly 39), aged (approximately 60) and long-lived (roughly 88). Age-related changes in TCR beta repertoire diversity were measured in the study by deep sequencing normalized with unique cDNA molecular identifiers. To avoid experimental bias, donors of different ages were spread randomly across the sequencing lanes. For two donors (one aged 18 to 29 and one aged 80 or older), the study analyzed two additional independent replicas of 1 million unique cDNA reads from the same blood draw. General conclusions and limits of the study: A strong correlation was found between observed TCR beta diversity and the percentage of naive T cells measured by flow cytometry. Observed TCR beta diversity per million T cells fell roughly linearly with age, and a significant reduction was already apparent by age around 36. Estimates of total diversity based on one million sequenced T cells were considered lower bounds and underestimates. Compared with the aged group, the long-lived group had more naive CD4+ T cells, fewer expanded clones and increased TCR diversity, suggesting age selection. Donor CMV infection status was unknown, potentially confounding age-related changes in expanded clonotypes. Since profiling was done on bulk unsorted PBMCs, naive and antigen-experienced compartments could not be conclusively compared.

Donors were about 36 systemically healthy Caucasian individuals from Russia aged roughly 6 to 90 years. Each donor gave approximately 10 milliliters of peripheral blood, collected into EDTA-treated Vacutainer tubes. PBMCs were isolated by Ficoll-Paque density-gradient centrifugation, with at least 7 million obtained per sample. Total RNA was extracted from PBMCs with Trizol reagent, with at least 5 micrograms obtained per sample. For every donor, flow cytometry on a PBMC aliquot measured the percentage of naive CD45RAhigh/CD27high T cells. The cysteine opens and the phenylalanine closes a CDR3 of 14 amino acids. Only CDR3 DNA remains: 42 bases, in frame from the first base. According to the germline V gene, CDR1 reads LGHNT and CDR2 reads FRNRAP.

This receptor chain uses TRBV12-5 and TRBJ1-2; too little of a D gene remains to name it. Source material: blood. This TCR was recovered from a young man in good health. The CDR3 in this case is CATQDGRTFYGYTF. The sequence in DNA is TGTGCAACCCAGGATGGACGGACCTTCTATGGCTACACCTTC.